The rows below give T cell receptor beta chains drawn from one sample of a study of OX40 agonist ivuxolimab in advanced cancers. Sequencing was performed with immunoSEQ multiplex PCR; in TCRdb, only in-frame clones are kept and a portion is missing. The sample holds roughly 70,000 clones, around 88% seen once. Sequencing used CD4+ or CD8+ T cells sorted from blood, obtained in a trial of the OX40 agonist ivuxolimab. These receptors all stem from an adult with an advanced solid tumor such as melanoma, head and neck, liver or kidney cancer. Both conserved end residues are part of each CDR3. The order of the fields is clone size, CDR3 length, D gene, J gene, V gene, CDR3 DNA, CDR3 protein. The D gene is left open where the match is weak. Clone size is shown for a subset of rows, as once, few, many or a class of expanded clone.

- 13 - TRBJ2-5 TRBV5-8 TGTGCCAGCAGCCAAGGACTCCTCGGGGCCCAGTACTTC CASSQGLLGAQYF
- 17 - TRBJ1-5 TRBV6-4 TGTGCCAGCAGTGACGAAATGGCGGGACATATACATCAGCCCCAGCATTTT CASSDEMAGHIHQPQHF
- 12 - TRBJ2-2 TRBV4-1 TGCGCCAGCAGCCAATGTGGGCGGGGAGCTGTTTTT CASSQCGRGAVF
few 13 TRBD1 TRBJ1-2 TRBV19 TGTGCCAGTAGTATTAACAGGGGCCGCGGCTACACCTTC CASSINRGRGYTF
once 18 TRBD1 TRBJ1-5 TRBV10-3 TGTGCCATCTCTCCAGGGACAGGGGGCGATTTTAGCAATCAGCCCCAGCATTTT CAISPGTGGDFSNQPQHF
few 13 - TRBJ1-1 TRBV27 TGTGCCAGCAGTCGAGGGGGGAGCACTGAAGCTTTCTTT CASSRGGSTEAFF
once 15 TRBD1 TRBJ1-2 TRBV5-4 TGTGCCAGCAGTAAGGGACAGGGTTCTAACTATGGCTACACCTTC CASSKGQGSNYGYTF
- 17 TRBD2 TRBJ2-1 TRBV9 TGTGCCAGCAGCGTTCATAGCGGGAGGGGCTCCTACAATGAGCAGTTCTTC CASSVHSGRGSYNEQFF
- 16 - TRBJ2-3 TRBV7-2 TGTGCCAGCAGCTTAGTGGCCGGCTACCTCACAGATACGCAGTATTTT CASSLVAGYLTDTQYF
- 13 - TRBJ2-2 TRBV6-4 TGTGCCAGCAGTTGGGAGGCCAATAGGGAGCTGTTTTTT CASSWEANRELFF
- 16 - TRBJ1-5 TRBV28 TGTGCCAGCAGACCAAACCAACAGGGAGGCTTCGGGCCCCAGCATTTT CASRPNQQGGFGPQHF
once 13 - TRBJ1-3 TRBV14 TGTGCCAGCAGCCCCGCCAGGTGGAACACCATATATTTT CASSPARWNTIYF
- 17 TRBD1 TRBJ1-2 TRBV19 TGTGCCAGTAGTATAACCTCGACAGGGGGCATGGACTATGGCTACACCTTC CASSITSTGGMDYGYTF
- 13 - TRBJ1-1 TRBV18 TGTGCCAGCTCAATGGGAGGAGGTACTGAAGCTTTCTTT CASSMGGGTEAFF
- 16 TRBD1 TRBJ2-1 TRBV4-2 TGTGCCAGCAGCCAAGATAGGACAGGGAGGAACAATGAGCAGTTCTTC CASSQDRTGRNNEQFF
few 15 - TRBJ1-5 TRBV5-1 TGCGCCAGCAGCGAGGGGCAGGGGCATGGTCAGCCCCAGCATTTT CASSEGQGHGQPQHF
- 14 - TRBJ2-3 TRBV7-2 TGTGCCAGCAGCTTAGGGGGGGACACAGATACGCAGTATTTT CASSLGGDTDTQYF
- 14 - TRBJ2-3 TRBV7-2 TGTGCCAGCAGCCTTCCCTCTCGCACAGATACGCAGTATTTT CASSLPSRTDTQYF